This passage covers 18 T cell receptor beta chains from one sample sequenced in a study of shared clonotypes between healthy human individuals. Profiling relied on immunoSEQ multiplex PCR, and the TCRdb table lists in-frame clones only, not all of them. The sample comprises about 2.3 million clones, around 90% of which are singletons, and approximately 0.39% rests with the top ten. The sequenced sample was naive CD4+ T cells from PBMCs. Documented subset: CD45RA+ positively selected. Receptor source: a man aged 18 to 35 in good health. Some clones in this sample may be carry-over from other donors' samples.

This clone was counted between two and nine times. The chain employs TRBV7-3 and TRBJ1-1; D is ambiguous. The CDR3 length is 13 residues. V lost 3 bases to trimming and J lost 5 bases, with 10 bases between them. In germline, CDR1 is SGHTA, CDR2 FQGTGA. Here the CDR3 DNA reads TGTGCCAGCAGCTTTGGCCGAGGAACTGAAGCTTTCTTT. As protein: CASSFGRGTEAFF.

In the case of this clone: This CDR3 is also generated by other DNA sequences in the sample. The rearrangement links TRBV7-9 to TRBJ2-7; 12 positions agree with TRBD1. Germline CDR1 reads SEHNR; CDR2 reads FQNEAQ (reference sequence). The ends lost 5 bases at V and 5 bases at J; junction bases unmatched: 1. The CDR3 has 13 residues. The CDR3 here is CASSGTGGDEQYF. CDR3 sequence (DNA): TGTGCCAGCAGCGGGACAGGGGGCGACGAGCAGTACTTC. Using reference TRBV7-9 and TRBJ2-7 for the parts outside the CDR3, the full variable domain is DTGVSQNPRHKITKRGQNVTFRCDPISEHNRLYWYRQTLGQGPEFLTYFQNEAQLEKSRLLSDRFSAERPKGSFSTLEIQRTEQGDSAMYLCASSGTGGDEQYFGPGTRLTVT.

The chain links TRBV30 to TRBJ2-7; TRBD1 agrees at 9 bases. CDR3 size: 15 residues. Trimming removed 3 bases from V and 1 base from J; junction bases left unmatched: 7. Per the germline V gene, CDR1 is GTSNPN and CDR2 is SVGIG (reference sequence). CDR3 in DNA: TGTGCCTGGAGAAACCTCGGGACAGGGTCCTACGAGCAGTACTTC. Amino acid sequence: CAWRNLGTGSYEQYF.

The CDR3 here is CASSPAGGIEAFF. In nucleotides, the CDR3 is TGTGCCAGCAGCCCCGCGGGGGGCATTGAAGCTTTCTTT. This chain uses TRBV7-8 with TRBJ1-1, with D possibly matching TRBD1 (6 bases). The germline gives CDR1 SGHVS, CDR2 FQNEAQ. The V end lost 5 bases, the J end lost 7 bases, and 14 bases lay between the germline ends. The CDR3 is 13 amino acids.

The rearrangement joins TRBV18 to TRBJ2-5; D unclear. Trimming shortened V by 0 bases and J by 4 bases, and 9 bases separated the two germline ends. The CDR3 contains 14 residues. Per germline, CDR1 KGHSH and CDR2 LQKENI. The CDR3 DNA reads as TGTGCCAGCTCACCACCTTTTGGGCGAGAGACCCAGTACTTC. It encodes CASSPPFGRETQYF.

The J gene is TRBJ2-2, the V gene TRBV25-1; a possible D gene is TRBD1 (5 bases). V gave up 2 bases and J gave up 5 bases, with 12 bases separating them. CDR3 length equals 15 residues. The V gene's germline CDR1 is MGHDK and CDR2 SYGVNS. The CDR3: CASSEGARRTGELFF. DNA for the CDR3: TGTGCCAGCAGTGAAGGGGCTAGAAGAACCGGGGAGCTGTTTTTT. The full variable domain, rest sourced from reference TRBV25-1 and TRBJ2-2, is EADIYQTPRYLVIGTGKKITLECSQTMGHDKMYWYQQDPGMELHLIHYSYGVNSTEKGDLSSESTVSRIRTEHFPLTLESARPSHTSQYLCASSEGARRTGELFFGEGSRLTVL.

The chain couples TRBV18 to TRBJ2-5; 10 bases map to TRBD1. Germline V lookup: CDR1 KGHSH, CDR2 LQKENI. This CDR3 region has 17 residues. J was trimmed by 0 bases and V by 0 bases; bases with no gene match: 4. Here the CDR3 DNA reads TGTGCCAGCTCACCACCGCCGGGACAGGGGAACCAAGAGACCCAGTACTTC. This codes for CASSPPPGQGNQETQYF.

V gene TRBV7-3 combines with J gene TRBJ2-7; D possibly corresponds to TRBD2 (5 bases). The germline CDR1 and CDR2 sequences are SGHTA and FQGTGA. This CDR3 has 15 residues. V lost 2 bases and J lost 2, with 13 bases in between. The CDR3: CASSLFGGLTYEQYF. DNA of the CDR3: TGTGCCAGCAGCTTATTCGGCGGGCTCACCTACGAGCAGTACTTC.

The V call is TRBV10-3, the J call TRBJ1-1; the match to TRBD1 covers 8 bases. The V segment lost 9 bases and the J segment 0 bases; nucleotides outside the gene matches: 6. The CDR3 is 14 residues long. The germline V gene encodes CDR1 ENHRY and CDR2 SYGVKD. The CDR3 DNA is TGTGCCATGGCAGGGGGCTATTTGAACACTGAAGCTTTCTTT. This codes for CAMAGGYLNTEAFF.

Comment on this clone: This sample also contains other DNA sequences that code for the same CDR3. This chain uses TRBV9 with TRBJ2-7; D call uncertain. V lost 2 bases and J 0 bases, leaving 6 bases between the germline ends. CDR3 length equals 13 residues. The germline CDR1 and CDR2 sequences are SGDLS and YYNGEE. The CDR3 region is CASSVGSSYEQYF. The CDR3 DNA is TGTGCCAGCAGCGTGGGCAGCTCCTACGAGCAGTACTTC.

This sequence joins TRBV28 and TRBJ1-1, with TRBD1 as a possible D gene (5 bases). Germline CDR1 MDHEN, CDR2 SYDVKM. The CDR3 covers 15 residues. Trimming left V 6 bases short and J 1 base short, with 15 bases between. The chain's CDR3 is CASRLILGGNTEAFF. In DNA, the CDR3 is TGTGCCAGCAGGCTAATACTTGGGGGGAACACTGAAGCTTTCTTT. The full variable domain, rest sourced from reference TRBV28 and TRBJ1-1, is DVKVTQSSRYLVKRTGEKVFLECVQDMDHENMFWYRQDPGLGLRLIYFSYDVKMKEKGDIPEGYSVSREKKERFSLILESASTNQTSMYLCASRLILGGNTEAFFGQGTRLTVV.

V gene TRBV4-2 combines with J gene TRBJ1-2; weak D call: TRBD1 (5 bases). In germline, CDR1 is LGHNA, CDR2 YNFKEQ. The CDR3 totals 16 residues. V was pared by 4 bases and J by 8 bases, with 23 bases between. CDR3 bases: TGTGCCAGCAGCCCGGGCCTAAACCACGGGGCCGGGGGCTACACCTTC. The encoded protein is CASSPGLNHGAGGYTF.

The chain uses TRBV19 and TRBJ1-1; possibly TRBD1 for D (5 bases). CDR1 is LNHDA, CDR2 SQIVND, per germline (reference sequence). The length of the CDR3 is 14 residues. V gave up 9 bases and J gave up 4 bases, with 18 bases separating them. The CDR3 region has the DNA TGTGCCAGCGCCAGCCAAGGGGTTGGCACTGAAGCTTTCTTT. Residues: CASASQGVGTEAFF. Based on the CDR3 plus reference TRBV19 and TRBJ1-1, the full variable domain is DGGITQSPKYLFRKEGQNVTLSCEQNLNHDAMYWYRQDPGQGLRLIYYSQIVNDFQKGDIAEGYSVSREKKESFPLTVTSAQKNPTAFYLCASASQGVGTEAFFGQGTRLTVV.

CDR3 in DNA: TGTGCCAGCAGCACCGGGGACAGGGGGATCCAGCCCCAGCATTTT. Translation gives CASSTGDRGIQPQHF. The chain combines TRBV6-6 with TRBJ1-5; 11 bases align to TRBD1. V lost 6 bases, J lost 7 bases, and 8 bases stayed unmatched. The CDR3 totals 15 residues. Germline lookup yields CDR1 MNHNY and CDR2 SVGAGI (reference sequence).

This chain connects TRBV5-4 to TRBJ2-2, with 10 nucleotides matching TRBD2. J lost 4 bases, V lost 3 bases, and 6 bases had no gene match. Germline V gene data show CDR1 as SGHNT and CDR2 as YYREEE (reference sequence). The CDR3 extends over 16 amino acids. This CDR3 reads CASSSKREGLTGELFF. The CDR3 DNA is TGTGCCAGCAGCTCCAAGCGGGAGGGCCTCACCGGGGAGCTGTTTTTT.

On this clone: Its ends do not fully match the called genes, so a read error is possible. This chain uses TRBV2 with TRBJ2-7; D gene unclear. The CDR3 loop spans 15 amino acids. The germline CDR1 and CDR2 sequences are SNHLY and FYNNEI. The CDR3: CATSDPQATTYEQYF. CDR3 nucleotide sequence: TGTGCCACCAGTGATCCCCAGGCCACCACCTACGAGCAGTACTTC.

Comments on this clone: Other DNA sequences within the sample encode an identical CDR3. V and J are TRBV9 and TRBJ2-1; 10 bases line up with TRBD1. The CDR3 has 16 residues. Trimming removed 4 bases from V and 2 bases from J; junction bases left unmatched: 6. From germline, CDR1 is SGDLS and CDR2 YYNGEE. The CDR3 loop reads CASSPRGQGAYNEQFF. CDR3 nucleotide sequence: TGTGCCAGCAGCCCCCGAGGACAGGGGGCCTACAATGAGCAGTTCTTC.

The chain has TRBV11-3 and TRBJ2-1; D possibly corresponds to TRBD2 (5 bases). CDR1 SGHNT and CDR2 YENEEA come from the germline V gene. Trimming removed 1 base from V and 0 bases from J, with 13 bases in between. There are 17 residues in the CDR3. The CDR3 sequence is CASSLGSSWSSYNEQFF. The CDR3 region has the DNA TGTGCCAGCAGCTTAGGGTCTAGCTGGAGCTCCTACAATGAGCAGTTCTTC.